This T cell receptor beta chain was retrieved from a study of blood T cells in healthy people across ages. For the second PCR, which ran for about 6 to 11 cycles, a sample-barcoded 5' primer and a J-beta primer mix were used. Each cDNA molecule, via a template-switch adaptor with 12 random nucleotides, was tagged. Each CDR3 protein is one row after TCRdb ran MiXCR on the 5' RACE reads. The sample yields under 2,000,000 distinct CDR3 sequences, around 50% seen once. Sample: blood. This sequence originates from a woman in her 40s in good health.

This chain's CDR3 is CASRTKPPGQGSETQYF. CDR3 nucleotide sequence: TGCGCCAGCAGAACTAAGCCACCTGGACAGGGTTCAGAGACCCAGTACTTC. V is TRBV5-1 and J is TRBJ2-5; 8 bases fit TRBD1. Losses at the gene ends were 5 bases for V and 4 bases for J; bases not matched to a gene: 16. This CDR3 is 17 amino acids long. Germline V gives CDR1 SGHRS, CDR2 YFSETQ. Variable domain in full (rest from reference TRBV5-1 and TRBJ2-5): KAGVTQTPRYLIKTRGQQVTLSCSPISGHRSVSWYQQTPGQGLQFLFEYFSETQRNKGNFPGRFSGRQFSNSRSEMNVSTLELGDSALYLCASRTKPPGQGSETQYFGPGTRLLVL.